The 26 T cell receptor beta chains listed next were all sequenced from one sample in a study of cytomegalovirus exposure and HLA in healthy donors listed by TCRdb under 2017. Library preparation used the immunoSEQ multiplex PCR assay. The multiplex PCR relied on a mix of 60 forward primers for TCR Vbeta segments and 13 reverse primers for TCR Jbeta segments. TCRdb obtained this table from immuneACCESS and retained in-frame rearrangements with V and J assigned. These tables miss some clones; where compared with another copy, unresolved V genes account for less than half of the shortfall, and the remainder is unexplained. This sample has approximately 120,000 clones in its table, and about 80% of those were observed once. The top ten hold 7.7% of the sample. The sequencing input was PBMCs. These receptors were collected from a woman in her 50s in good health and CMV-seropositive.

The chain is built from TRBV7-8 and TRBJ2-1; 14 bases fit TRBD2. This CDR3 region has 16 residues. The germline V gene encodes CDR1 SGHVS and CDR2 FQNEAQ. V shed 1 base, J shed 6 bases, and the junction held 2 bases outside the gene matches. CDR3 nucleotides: TGTGCCAGCAGCTTAGGGGGGACTAGCGGGAGCAATGAGCAGTTCTTC. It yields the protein CASSLGGTSGSNEQFF. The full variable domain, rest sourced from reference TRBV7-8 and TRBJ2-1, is GAGVSQSPRYKVAKRGQDVALRCDPISGHVSLFWYQQALGQGPEFLTYFQNEAQLDKSGLPSDRFFAERPEGSVSTLKIQRTQQEDSAVYLCASSLGGTSGSNEQFFGPGTRLTVL.

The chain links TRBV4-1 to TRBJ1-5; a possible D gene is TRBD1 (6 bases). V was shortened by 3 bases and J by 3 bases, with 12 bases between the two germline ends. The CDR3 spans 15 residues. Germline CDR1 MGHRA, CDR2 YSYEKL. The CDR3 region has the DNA TGCGCCAGCAGCCATGAGGACAGCCACAATCAGCCCCAGCATTTT. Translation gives CASSHEDSHNQPQHF.

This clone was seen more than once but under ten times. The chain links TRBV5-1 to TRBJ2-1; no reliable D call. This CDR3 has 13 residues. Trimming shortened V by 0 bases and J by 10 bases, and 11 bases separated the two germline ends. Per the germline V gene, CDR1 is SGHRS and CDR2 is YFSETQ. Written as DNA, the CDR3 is TGCGCCAGCAGCTTGGGCCAGCACAGCGAGCAGTTCTTC. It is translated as CASSLGQHSEQFF.

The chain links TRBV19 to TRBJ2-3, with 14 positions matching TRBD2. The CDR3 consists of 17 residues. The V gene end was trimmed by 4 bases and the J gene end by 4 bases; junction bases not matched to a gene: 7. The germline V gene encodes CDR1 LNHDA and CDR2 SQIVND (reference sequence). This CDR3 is CASSKLPGLAGADTQYF. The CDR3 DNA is TGTGCCAGTAGTAAACTCCCGGGACTAGCGGGAGCAGATACGCAGTATTTT. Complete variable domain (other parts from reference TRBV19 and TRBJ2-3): DGGITQSPKYLFRKEGQNVTLSCEQNLNHDAMYWYRQDPGQGLRLIYYSQIVNDFQKGDIAEGYSVSREKKESFPLTVTSAQKNPTAFYLCASSKLPGLAGADTQYFGPGTRLTVL.

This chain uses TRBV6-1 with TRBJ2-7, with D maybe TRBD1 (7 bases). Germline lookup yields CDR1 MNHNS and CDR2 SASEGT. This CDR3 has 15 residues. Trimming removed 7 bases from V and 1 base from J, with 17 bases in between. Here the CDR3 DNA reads TGTGCCAGCACATACGTCAGGGGGGCGTCCTACGAGCAGTACTTC. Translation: CASTYVRGASYEQYF.

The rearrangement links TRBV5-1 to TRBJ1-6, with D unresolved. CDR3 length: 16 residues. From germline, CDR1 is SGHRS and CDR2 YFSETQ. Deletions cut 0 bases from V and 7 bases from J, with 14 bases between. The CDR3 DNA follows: TGCGCCAGCAGCTTGGAGGGCGGGGTTCAAAATTCACCCCTCCACTTT. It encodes CASSLEGGVQNSPLHF.

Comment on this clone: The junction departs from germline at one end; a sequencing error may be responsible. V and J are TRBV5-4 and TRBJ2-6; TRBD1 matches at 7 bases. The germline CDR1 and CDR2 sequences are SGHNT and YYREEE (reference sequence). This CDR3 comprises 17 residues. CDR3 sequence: CASSSPTGTDGANGLTF. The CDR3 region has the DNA TGTGCCAGCAGCTCACCGACAGGGACGGATGGGGCCAACGGCCTGACTTTC.

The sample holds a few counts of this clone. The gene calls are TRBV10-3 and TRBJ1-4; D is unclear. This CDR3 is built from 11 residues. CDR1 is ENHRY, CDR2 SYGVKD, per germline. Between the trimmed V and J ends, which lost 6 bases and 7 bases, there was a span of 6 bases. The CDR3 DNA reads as TGTGCCATCAGAGGGAGTGAAAAACTGTTTTTT. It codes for CAIRGSEKLFF.

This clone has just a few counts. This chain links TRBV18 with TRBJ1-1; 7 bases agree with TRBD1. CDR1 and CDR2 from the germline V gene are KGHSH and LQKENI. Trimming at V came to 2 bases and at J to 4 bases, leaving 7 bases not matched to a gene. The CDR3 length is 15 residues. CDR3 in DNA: TGTGCCAGCTCACCATCTCCAGGGGGAGGCACTGAAGCTTTCTTT. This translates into CASSPSPGGGTEAFF.

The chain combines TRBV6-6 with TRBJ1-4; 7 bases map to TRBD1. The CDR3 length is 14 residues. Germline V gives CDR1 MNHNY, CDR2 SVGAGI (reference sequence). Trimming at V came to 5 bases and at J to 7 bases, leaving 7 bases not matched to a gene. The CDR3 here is CASSQRGLGEKLFF. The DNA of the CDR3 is TGTGCCAGCAGTCAAAGGGGGCTCGGTGAAAAACTGTTTTTT.

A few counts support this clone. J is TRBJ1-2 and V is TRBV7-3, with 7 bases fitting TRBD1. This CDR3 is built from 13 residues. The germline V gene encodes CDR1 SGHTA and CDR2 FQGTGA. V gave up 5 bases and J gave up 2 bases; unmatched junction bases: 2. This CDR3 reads CASSKDRNYGYTF. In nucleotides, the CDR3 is TGTGCCAGCAGCAAGGACAGGAACTATGGCTACACCTTC. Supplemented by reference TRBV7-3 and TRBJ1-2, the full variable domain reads GAGVSQTPSNKVTEKGKYVELRCDPISGHTALYWYRQSLGQGPEFLIYFQGTGAADDSGLPNDRFFAVRPEGSVSTLKIQRTERGDSAVYLCASSKDRNYGYTFGSGTRLTVV.

CDR3 sequence reads: CASSPLASAGNEQFF. The CDR3 DNA sequence: TGTGCCAGCAGCCCACTCGCTAGCGCGGGGAATGAGCAGTTCTTC. The chain uses TRBV7-6 and TRBJ2-1; the D gene is possibly TRBD2 (6 bases). Between the trimmed V and J ends, which lost 5 bases and 7 bases, there was a span of 18 bases. Germline V gene data show CDR1 as SGHVS and CDR2 as FNYEAQ. The CDR3 is made up of 15 amino acids.

CDR3 DNA sequence: TGTGCCAGCAGCCCAACGAATACCTTAAGCGGGGGAGGCGGGAATGAGCAGTTCTTC. Its protein product is CASSPTNTLSGGGGNEQFF. J is TRBJ2-1 and V is TRBV5-4, with 8 positions matching TRBD2. The CDR3 is 19 residues long. V gave up 4 bases and J gave up 7 bases; unmatched junction bases: 22. CDR1 is SGHNT and CDR2 is YYREEE in the germline V gene (reference sequence).

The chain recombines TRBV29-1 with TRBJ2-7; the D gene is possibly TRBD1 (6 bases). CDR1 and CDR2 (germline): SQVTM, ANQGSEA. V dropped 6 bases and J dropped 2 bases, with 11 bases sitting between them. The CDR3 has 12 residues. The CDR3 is CSVDEGAYEQYF. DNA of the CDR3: TGCAGCGTGGACGAGGGGGCCTACGAGCAGTACTTC.

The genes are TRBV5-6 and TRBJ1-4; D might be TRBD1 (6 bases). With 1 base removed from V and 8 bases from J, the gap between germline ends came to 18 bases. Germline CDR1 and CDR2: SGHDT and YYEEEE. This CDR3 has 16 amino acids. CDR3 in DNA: TGTGCCAGCAGCTTGCAAGACGCGACAGGAGACGAAAAACTGTTTTTT. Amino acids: CASSLQDATGDEKLFF.

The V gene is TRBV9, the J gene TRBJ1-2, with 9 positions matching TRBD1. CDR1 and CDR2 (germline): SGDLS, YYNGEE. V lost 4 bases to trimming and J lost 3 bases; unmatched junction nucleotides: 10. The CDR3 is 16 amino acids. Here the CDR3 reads CASSRGGQGSYYGYTF. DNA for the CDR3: TGTGCCAGCAGCAGGGGGGGACAGGGTTCGTACTATGGCTACACCTTC.

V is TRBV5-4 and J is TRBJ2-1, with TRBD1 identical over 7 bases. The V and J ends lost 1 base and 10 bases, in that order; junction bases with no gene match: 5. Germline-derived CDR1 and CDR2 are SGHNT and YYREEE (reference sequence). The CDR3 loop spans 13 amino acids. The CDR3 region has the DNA TGTGCCAGCAGCTTGACAGGGGCCGGGGAGCAGTTCTTC. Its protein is CASSLTGAGEQFF. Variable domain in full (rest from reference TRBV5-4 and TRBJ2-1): ETGVTQSPTHLIKTRGQQVTLRCSSQSGHNTVSWYQQALGQGPQFIFQYYREEENGRGNFPPRFSGLQFPNYSSELNVNALELDDSALYLCASSLTGAGEQFFGPGTRLTVL.

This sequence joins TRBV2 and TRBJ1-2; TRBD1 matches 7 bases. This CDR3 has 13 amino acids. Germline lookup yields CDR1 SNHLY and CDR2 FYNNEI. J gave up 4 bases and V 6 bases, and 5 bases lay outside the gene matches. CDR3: CASRAGTAYGYTF. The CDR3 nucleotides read TGTGCCAGCAGGGCCGGGACAGCCTATGGCTACACCTTC.

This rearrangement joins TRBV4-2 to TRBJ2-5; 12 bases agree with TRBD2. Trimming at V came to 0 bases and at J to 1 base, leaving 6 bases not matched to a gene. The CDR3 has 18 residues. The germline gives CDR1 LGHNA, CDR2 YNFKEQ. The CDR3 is CASSQERGLAGTQETQYF. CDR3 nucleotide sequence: TGTGCCAGCAGCCAAGAGCGAGGACTAGCGGGGACCCAAGAGACCCAGTACTTC.

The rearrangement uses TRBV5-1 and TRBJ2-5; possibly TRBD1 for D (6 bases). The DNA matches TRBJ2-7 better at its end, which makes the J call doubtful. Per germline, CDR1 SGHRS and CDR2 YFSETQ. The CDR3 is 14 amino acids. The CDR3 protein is CASNREGGSYEQYF. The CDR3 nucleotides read TGCGCCAGCAACAGGGAAGGGGGCTCCTACGAGCAGTACTTC.

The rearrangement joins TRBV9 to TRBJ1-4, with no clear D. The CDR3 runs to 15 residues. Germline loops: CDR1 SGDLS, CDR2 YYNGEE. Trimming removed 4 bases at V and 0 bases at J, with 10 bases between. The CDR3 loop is CASSPRVATNEKLFF. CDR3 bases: TGTGCCAGCAGCCCCCGGGTTGCAACTAATGAAAAACTGTTTTTT. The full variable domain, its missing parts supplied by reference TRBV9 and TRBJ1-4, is DSGVTQTPKHLITATGQRVTLRCSPRSGDLSVYWYQQSLDQGLQFLIQYYNGEERAKGNILERFSAQQFPDLHSELNLSSLELGDSALYFCASSPRVATNEKLFFGSGTQLSVL.

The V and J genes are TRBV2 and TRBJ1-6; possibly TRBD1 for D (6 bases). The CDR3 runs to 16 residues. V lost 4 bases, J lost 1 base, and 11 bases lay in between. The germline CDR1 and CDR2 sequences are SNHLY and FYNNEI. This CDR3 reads CASSVARGSYNSPLHF. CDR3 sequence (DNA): TGTGCCAGCAGTGTGGCCAGGGGATCCTATAATTCACCCCTCCACTTT.

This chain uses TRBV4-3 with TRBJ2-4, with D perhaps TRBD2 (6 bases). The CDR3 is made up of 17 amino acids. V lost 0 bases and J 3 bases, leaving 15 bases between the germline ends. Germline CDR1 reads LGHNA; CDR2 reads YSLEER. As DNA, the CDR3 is TGCGCCAGCAGCCAAGATTGGAGGGGTACCGGCAAAAACATTCAGTACTTC. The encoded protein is CASSQDWRGTGKNIQYF.

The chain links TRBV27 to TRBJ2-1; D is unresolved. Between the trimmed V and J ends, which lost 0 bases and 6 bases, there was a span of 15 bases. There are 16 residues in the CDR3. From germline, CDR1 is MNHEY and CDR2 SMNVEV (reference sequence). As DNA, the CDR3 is TGTGCCAGCAGTTTATCCGACTCCTATGTTATCAATGAGCAGTTCTTC. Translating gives CASSLSDSYVINEQFF.

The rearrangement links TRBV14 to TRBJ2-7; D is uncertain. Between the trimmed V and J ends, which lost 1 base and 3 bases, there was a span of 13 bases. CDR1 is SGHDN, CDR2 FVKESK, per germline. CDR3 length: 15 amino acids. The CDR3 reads CASSQGTAEYYEQYF. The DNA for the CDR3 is TGTGCCAGCAGCCAAGGAACAGCAGAGTACTACGAGCAGTACTTC.

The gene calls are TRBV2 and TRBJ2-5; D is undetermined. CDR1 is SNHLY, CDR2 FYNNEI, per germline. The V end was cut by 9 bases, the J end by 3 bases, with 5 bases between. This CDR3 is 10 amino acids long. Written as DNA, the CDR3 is TGTGCCAGTAGAGAAGAGACCCAGTACTTC. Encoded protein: CASREETQYF.